This T cell receptor beta chain was sequenced in a study of read filtering for tumor transcriptome and immune sequencing. Germline CDR1 is DFQATT and CDR2 is SNEGSKA (reference sequence). V lost 0 bases to trimming and J lost 7 bases, with 10 bases between them. The CDR3 consists of 13 residues. This clonotype has at least ten counts. The library was built from roughly 400 ng RNA with molecular barcoded adaptors for alpha/delta and beta/gamma chains. TCRdb processed the reads anew with MiXCR; each CDR3 protein has one entry. The table includes around 35,000 distinct CDR3 sequences, approximately 14% detected once.

The sequence derives from a donor over 35 with multiple myeloma. The specimen was a population of CD138-negative cells sorted from bone marrow. The rearrangement joins TRBV20-1 to TRBJ2-1; a weak D match, TRBD2 (6 bases). CDR3 in amino acids: CSARDSGGNEQFF. As DNA, the CDR3 is TGCAGTGCTAGAGATTCAGGAGGGAATGAGCAGTTCTTC.